The rows below give T cell receptor beta chains drawn from one sample of a study of shared clonotypes between healthy human individuals. Data came from immunoSEQ multiplex PCR; TCRdb stores just in-frame clones and leaves some out. Among 850,000 to 1,100,000 clones listed, 60% to 80% were seen once. Sequenced sample: memory CD4+ T cells from PBMCs. The receptors originated from a man between 18 and 29 years old in good health. Some clones in this sample may be carry-over from other donors' samples. The CDR3 runs from the conserved cysteine through the conserved F or W. Fields, in order: clone size, D gene, V gene, J gene, CDR3 DNA, CDR3 protein. The D gene is left open where the match is weak. For some rows the clone size is stated as once, few or many, or as a class when expanded; others skip it.

-,TRBD2,TRBV14,TRBJ2-7,TGTGCCAGCAGCCAAGCTCTTCTCGGACTAGCGGGAGAATACTACGAGCAGTACTTC,CASSQALLGLAGEYYEQYF
-,TRBD1,TRBV6-5,TRBJ2-7,TGTGCCAGCAGTTTTATCAGACAGGGGGCGAGGAACGAGCAGTACTTC,CASSFIRQGARNEQYF
-,-,TRBV28,TRBJ2-1,TGTGCCAGCAGTAGCTTCGAGGGACCCTCCCCATCCTACAATGAGCAGTTCTTC,CASSSFEGPSPSYNEQFF
few,TRBD2,TRBV9,TRBJ2-2,TGTGCCAGCAGCGACAGATTCCGAGCGGGACCCGCGAACACCGGGGAGCTGTTTTTT,CASSDRFRAGPANTGELFF
once,TRBD1,TRBV28,TRBJ2-2,TGTGCCAGCAGTCGGTACAGGGGTAGGGACACCGGGGAGCTGTTTTTT,CASSRYRGRDTGELFF
-,-,TRBV5-4,TRBJ2-1,TGTGCCAGCAGCTTGACAGGTAACTCCTACAATGAGCAGTTCTTC,CASSLTGNSYNEQFF
-,-,TRBV30,TRBJ1-1,TGTGCCTGGGCTCGGACAGAGATGAACACTGAAGCTTTCTTT,CAWARTEMNTEAFF
-,-,TRBV11-2,TRBJ2-7,TGTGCCAGCAGAGGCAGGGGCTCCCCCTCCTACGAGCAGTACTTC,CASRGRGSPSYEQYF
-,-,TRBV11-2,TRBJ2-7,TGTGCCAGCAGTCCGGACAGACCCTACGAGCAGTACTTC,CASSPDRPYEQYF
-,TRBD1,TRBV18,TRBJ2-7,TGTGCCAGCTCACTCCAGACAGGGGGGGAGCAGTACTTC,CASSLQTGGEQYF
once,-,TRBV7-9,TRBJ1-1,TGTGCCAGCAGCTTAGAATTGAGCACTGAAGCTTTCTTT,CASSLELSTEAFF
-,TRBD2,TRBV5-6,TRBJ2-7,TGTGCCAGCAGCACGACTAGCGGGTACAACTACGAGCAGTACTTC,CASSTTSGYNYEQYF
-,-,TRBV15,TRBJ2-2,TGTGCCACCAGCAGAGACACGGGGAGCTTGGACACCGGGGAGCTGTTTTTT,CATSRDTGSLDTGELFF
-,-,TRBV4-2,TRBJ2-6,TGTGCCAGCAGCCAAGACCAAACGAAGGGCAACGTCCTGACTTTC,CASSQDQTKGNVLTF
-,-,TRBV5-1,TRBJ1-4,TGCGCCAGCAGCTTGCAGGCTGTGGGACGGAATAATGAAAAACTGTTTTTT,CASSLQAVGRNNEKLFF
-,TRBD1,TRBV29-1,TRBJ1-1,TGCAGCGCTCGGACAGGGGCCACTGAAGCTTTCTTT,CSARTGATEAFF
-,-,TRBV5-1,TRBJ2-1,TGCGCCAGCAGCTGGAGAGCTACGTCAGCGTTCTCCTACAATGAGCAGTTCTTC,CASSWRATSAFSYNEQFF
-,TRBD1,TRBV7-9,TRBJ1-1,TGTGCCAGCAGCTTCCCGGACAGGAAAGCTTTCTTT,CASSFPDRKAFF
-,TRBD2,TRBV6-8,TRBJ2-3,TGTGCCAGCAGTTTGTTACTAGCGGGAGCATCAGATACGCAGTATTTT,CASSLLLAGASDTQYF
-,-,TRBV27,TRBJ2-4,TGTGCCAGCAGTTTATCTTCATCCAGCTACCCCCCCAACATTCAGTACTTC,CASSLSSSSYPPNIQYF
-,TRBD2,TRBV11-2,TRBJ2-4,TGTGCCAGCAGCTTTCGTCGGGAGGGCCGCGAAAACATTCAGTACTTC,CASSFRREGRENIQYF
-,-,TRBV10-3,TRBJ1-4,TGTGCCATCAGTGGAAACCGGGAAGAACTGTTTTTT,CAISGNREELFF
once,TRBD2,TRBV30,TRBJ2-7,TGTGCCTGGAGATATAGCGGGGGATCCTACGAGCAGTACTTC,CAWRYSGGSYEQYF
-,-,TRBV18,TRBJ2-7,TGTGCCAGCTCACCTGGCCTCTCCTACGAGCAGTACTTC,CASSPGLSYEQYF
-,TRBD1,TRBV7-2,TRBJ2-7,TGTGCCAGCAGCTCAAGAGACAGGGGACGCTACGAGCAGTACTTC,CASSSRDRGRYEQYF
-,-,TRBV11-1,TRBJ2-1,TGTGCCAGCAGCTTAGGGCGCCACAATGAGCAGTTCTTC,CASSLGRHNEQFF
-,-,TRBV7-3,TRBJ2-5,TGTGCCAGCAGCCGGCGCGGGGGCCCCGGGGGAGAGACCCAGTACTTC,CASSRRGGPGGETQYF
many,-,TRBV28,TRBJ1-2,TGTGCCAGCAGACCGACTTCTAACTATGGCTACACCTTC,CASRPTSNYGYTF
-,TRBD1,TRBV29-1,TRBJ1-6,TGCAGCGTCCGGATGGCGGACAGGGAGGGATCACCCCTCCACTTT,CSVRMADREGSPLHF
-,TRBD2,TRBV19,TRBJ2-5,TGTGCCAGTAGTATGTTTAAGGCGGGAGGAGAGACCCAGTACTTC,CASSMFKAGGETQYF
-,-,TRBV27,TRBJ2-1,TGTGCCAGCAGTCCCCCACCCTTCAACAATGAGCAGTTCTTC,CASSPPPFNNEQFF
-,-,TRBV7-3,TRBJ2-6,TGTGCCAGCAGCTCCGGTGGGGCCAACGTCCTGACTTTC,CASSSGGANVLTF
few,-,TRBV28,TRBJ1-4,TGTGCCAGCAGTTTTGGGCAGCGGAGGGGGAATGAAAAACTGTTTTTT,CASSFGQRRGNEKLFF
many,TRBD1,TRBV5-5,TRBJ1-1,TGTGCCAGCAGCTCCTTACAGGGGATGAACACTGAAGCTTTCTTT,CASSSLQGMNTEAFF
-,-,TRBV11-3,TRBJ1-1,TGTGCCAGCAGCTCCGGGACACTTGGGGCTGAAGCTTTCTTT,CASSSGTLGAEAFF
-,-,TRBV5-6,TRBJ2-7,TGTGCCAGCAGCTTGGATCCGCCGGGAGAGCAGTACTTC,CASSLDPPGEQYF
-,TRBD1,TRBV19,TRBJ1-4,TGTGCCAGTAGCACCGGGACAGGGGGCGAAAAACTGTTTTTT,CASSTGTGGEKLFF
few,-,TRBV30,TRBJ2-1,TGTGCCTGGAGTGGAGGGGCGGCGAGCTCCTACAATGAGCAGTTCTTC,CAWSGGAASSYNEQFF
-,-,TRBV19,TRBJ1-1,TGTGCCAGTAGTATAAATTGGGCTTCGGGCACTGAAGCTTTCTTT,CASSINWASGTEAFF
-,TRBD1,TRBV5-6,TRBJ1-1,TGTGCCAGCAGCTCTAGACAGGGGGGGAGAGCTGAAGCTTTCTTT,CASSSRQGGRAEAFF
-,-,TRBV6-6,TRBJ2-3,TGTGCCAGCAGTGCCTGGGGGGCGGGAGATACGCAGTATTTT,CASSAWGAGDTQYF
-,TRBD1,TRBV28,TRBJ2-3,TGTGCCAGCAGTGCCCCGTTGGGACAGGGAATCACAGATACGCAGTATTTT,CASSAPLGQGITDTQYF
once,-,TRBV7-6,TRBJ2-1,TGTGCCAGCAGCTTCGAGGGCAAGCAGTTCTTC,CASSFEGKQFF
-,TRBD2,TRBV6-5,TRBJ2-3,TGTGCCAGCAGTTACCCAGGGACTAGCGGAATGCAGTATTTT,CASSYPGTSGMQYF
-,TRBD2,TRBV5-6,TRBJ2-1,TGTGCCAGCAGCTTGGAGGGACTAGCGGCTAATGAGCAGTTCTTC,CASSLEGLAANEQFF
-,TRBD1,TRBV4-1,TRBJ2-1,TGCGCCAGCAGCCACCACCTCGACAGGGACAATGAGCAGTTCTTC,CASSHHLDRDNEQFF
-,-,TRBV20-1,TRBJ1-1,TGCAGTGCTAGTCCAGAGATTGAAGCTTTCTTT,CSASPEIEAFF
-,TRBD1,TRBV6-6,TRBJ1-5,TGTGCCAGCAGGGTACAGGGGAGTCAGCCCCAGCATTTT,CASRVQGSQPQHF
-,-,TRBV9,TRBJ2-7,TGTGCCAGCAGCGTAGGGGTGACAACCTACGAGCAGTACTTC,CASSVGVTTYEQYF
-,-,TRBV15,TRBJ1-2,TGTGCCACCTCTAGGGGGGGAGCTAACTATGGCTACACCTTC,CATSRGGANYGYTF